This entry lists 10 T cell receptor beta chains sequenced from one sample in a study of blood T cell repertoires in COVID-19. Sequencing used immunoSEQ multiplex PCR; TCRdb keeps in-frame clones, though not all of them. The sample consists of 140,000 to 150,000 clones, around 90% of them appearing once. Sequenced material: peripheral blood. The receptors originated from a woman aged 45-59 years with acute or convalescent COVID-19.

The J gene is TRBJ2-1, the V gene TRBV7-9, with D maybe TRBD2 (6 bases). Germline V CDR1 and CDR2: SEHNR, FQNEAQ (reference sequence). Trimming pared 5 bases from V and 1 base from J, leaving 12 bases between. There are 15 residues in the CDR3. The CDR3 is CASSSVGGSYNEQFF. CDR3 coding DNA: TGTGCCAGCAGCAGTGTTGGAGGGTCCTACAATGAGCAGTTCTTC.

Note on this clone: Other DNA sequences in the same sample also yield this CDR3. V gene TRBV24-1 combines with J gene TRBJ2-7; 7 nucleotides agree with TRBD2. CDR1 and CDR2 from the germline V gene are KGHDR and SFDVKD. V gave up 1 base and J gave up 3 bases; unmatched junction bases: 14. This CDR3 comprises 18 residues. The CDR3 loop reads CATSDLLGGAGEDYEQYF. The CDR3 DNA sequence: TGTGCCACCAGTGATTTATTAGGTGGGGCGGGGGAGGACTACGAGCAGTACTTC.

The J gene is TRBJ2-5, the V gene TRBV3-1 (or the pseudogene TRBV3-2), with TRBD2 as a possible D gene (7 bases). CDR1 LGHDT and CDR2 YNNKEL come from the germline V gene (reference sequence). The CDR3 extends over 15 amino acids. The ends were cut back, 1 base at V and 1 base at J, with 10 bases in the middle. The CDR3 sequence is CASSQGGGPQETQYF. The DNA of the CDR3 is TGTGCCAGCAGCCAAGGGGGGGGCCCCCAAGAGACCCAGTACTTC.

The chain links TRBV19 to TRBJ1-2, with D maybe TRBD1 (5 bases). The germline V gene encodes CDR1 LNHDA and CDR2 SQIVND (reference sequence). CDR3 length: 14 amino acids. V was trimmed by 8 bases and J by 8 bases, leaving 21 bases between them. CDR3 sequence reads: CASESSSGWRGYTF. The CDR3 bases are TGTGCCAGTGAATCTTCTTCAGGGTGGCGAGGCTACACCTTC.

For this clone: This specimen includes other DNA sequences encoding the same CDR3. The rearrangement links TRBV7-3 to TRBJ2-3, with D unclear. CDR1 and CDR2 from the germline V gene are SGHTA and FQGTGA. V dropped 5 bases and J dropped 0 bases, with 6 bases sitting between them. The CDR3 totals 13 residues. For the CDR3, the DNA is TGTGCCAGCAGCCTCGGGAGCACAGATACGCAGTATTTT. Its protein is CASSLGSTDTQYF. Full variable domain (outside the CDR3, taken from reference TRBV7-3 and TRBJ2-3): GAGVSQTPSNKVTEKGKYVELRCDPISGHTALYWYRQSLGQGPEFLIYFQGTGAADDSGLPNDRFFAVRPEGSVSTLKIQRTERGDSAVYLCASSLGSTDTQYFGPGTRLTVL.

The chain recombines TRBV23-1 with TRBJ1-1; no clear D gene. TRBV23-1 is an ORF for which the function is uncertain. This CDR3 has 14 amino acids. The ends were cut back, 6 bases at V and 5 bases at J, with 16 bases in the middle. The DNA for the CDR3 is TGCGCCAGCAGGCTCCGGGCGCGGGTTACTGAAGCTTTCTTT. Amino acid sequence: CASRLRARVTEAFF.

The V gene is TRBV19, the J gene TRBJ2-7; 8 nucleotides match TRBD1. Losses at the gene ends were 6 bases for V and 2 bases for J; bases not matched to a gene: 6. Germline CDR1 LNHDA, CDR2 SQIVND (reference sequence). The CDR3 is 14 residues long. The chain's CDR3 is CASRPGGPTYEQYF. The CDR3 nucleotides are TGTGCCAGTAGACCAGGGGGCCCTACCTACGAGCAGTACTTC.

The table lists this clone with a count of one. CDR3 protein: CASSYMGGPFGGYTF. The CDR3 nucleotides read TGTGCCAGCAGTTACATGGGGGGGCCCTTCGGTGGCTACACCTTC. The chain recombines TRBV6-5 with TRBJ1-2; weak D call: TRBD1 (6 bases). In germline, CDR1 is MNHEY, CDR2 SVGAGI. The CDR3 is 15 amino acids. The germline V and J ends were trimmed by 2 bases and 7 bases, with 17 bases remaining between them.

CDR3 in amino acids: CASSATGGGQPQHF. In DNA, the CDR3 is TGTGCCAGCAGCGCCACAGGGGGCGGCCAGCCCCAGCATTTT. The rearrangement uses TRBV9 and TRBJ1-5, with 9 bases fitting TRBD1. There are 14 residues in the CDR3. The germline CDR1 and CDR2 sequences are SGDLS and YYNGEE. V lost 3 bases to trimming and J lost 7 bases; unmatched junction nucleotides: 5.

This chain joins TRBV4-2 and TRBJ1-5; 8 nucleotides align to TRBD1. The CDR3 is made up of 16 amino acids. Germline V CDR1 and CDR2: LGHNA, YNFKEQ. V dropped 0 bases and J dropped 5; count of bases not matched to a gene: 6. The DNA of the CDR3 is TGTGCCAGCAGCCAAGAGGGACAGGAAGGGTATCAGCCCCAGCATTTT. This gives the protein CASSQEGQEGYQPQHF.